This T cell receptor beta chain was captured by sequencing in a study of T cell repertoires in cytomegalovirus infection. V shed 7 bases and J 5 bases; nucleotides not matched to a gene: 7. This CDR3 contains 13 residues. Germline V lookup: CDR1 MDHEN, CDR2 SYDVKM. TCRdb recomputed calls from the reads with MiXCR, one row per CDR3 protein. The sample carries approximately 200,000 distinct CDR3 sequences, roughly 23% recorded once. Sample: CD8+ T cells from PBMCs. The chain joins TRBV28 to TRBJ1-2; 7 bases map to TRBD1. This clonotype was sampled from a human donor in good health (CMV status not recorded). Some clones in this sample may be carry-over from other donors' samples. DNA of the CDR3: TGTGCCAGCAATTTCGGGACAGTATATGGCTACACCTTC. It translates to CASNFGTVYGYTF.